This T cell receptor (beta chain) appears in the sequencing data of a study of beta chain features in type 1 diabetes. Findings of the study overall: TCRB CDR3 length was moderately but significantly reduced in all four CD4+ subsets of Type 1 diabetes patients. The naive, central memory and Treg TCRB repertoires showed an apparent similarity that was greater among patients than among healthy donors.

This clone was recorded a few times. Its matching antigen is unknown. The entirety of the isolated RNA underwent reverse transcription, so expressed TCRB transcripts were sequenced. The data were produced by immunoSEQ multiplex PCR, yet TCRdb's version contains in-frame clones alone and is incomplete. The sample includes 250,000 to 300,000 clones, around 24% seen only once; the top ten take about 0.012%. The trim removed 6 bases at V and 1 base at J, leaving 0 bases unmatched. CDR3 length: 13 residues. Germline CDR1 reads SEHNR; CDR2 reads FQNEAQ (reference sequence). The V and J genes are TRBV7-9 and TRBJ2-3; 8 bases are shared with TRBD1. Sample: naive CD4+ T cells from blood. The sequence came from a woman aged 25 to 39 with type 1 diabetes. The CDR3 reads CASRGQGTDTQYF. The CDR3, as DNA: TGTGCCAGCAGGGGACAGGGCACAGATACGCAGTATTTT.